This T cell receptor (beta chain) is drawn from a study of cytomegalovirus exposure and HLA in healthy donors. Overall study findings and caveats: In a later analysis, the majority of CMV-associated beta chains seemingly showed HLA restriction. In a later analysis, TCR association rates varied by HLA locus: DRB1 most, HLA-C fewest. Cytomegalovirus association was assigned to about 150 TCR beta chains. In vitro checks showed that a few CMV-associated chains really do target CMV antigens.

Comment on this clone: The target antigen is unknown.

Amplification used 60 Vbeta primers and 13 Jbeta primers. The data were produced by immunoSEQ multiplex PCR, yet TCRdb's version contains in-frame clones alone and is incomplete. Of over 150,000 clones listed, approximately 80% were seen once; the top ten hold around 6.7%. Trimming pared 3 bases from V and 4 bases from J, leaving 15 bases between. The CDR3 contains 15 residues. In germline, CDR1 is SGDLS, CDR2 YYNGEE. This chain joins TRBV9 and TRBJ2-3; no clear D. The sequencing input was PBMCs. The TCR was taken from a woman aged 30 to 39 in good health and CMV-seropositive. The CDR3 loop reads CASSDRLARADTQYF. CDR3 nucleotide sequence: TGTGCCAGCAGCGACCGACTCGCCCGGGCAGATACGCAGTATTTT. Full variable domain (missing parts from reference TRBV9 and TRBJ2-3): DSGVTQTPKHLITATGQRVTLRCSPRSGDLSVYWYQQSLDQGLQFLIQYYNGEERAKGNILERFSAQQFPDLHSELNLSSLELGDSALYFCASSDRLARADTQYFGPGTRLTVL.